This T cell receptor beta chain was sequenced in a study of blood T cell repertoires in COVID-19 (dated by TCRdb to the early 2020s). Some background on the complete study: Samples covering the acute and convalescent phases of COVID-19 were provided by collaborators in the United States, Italy and Spain. Where available, HLA class I and class II types were obtained from metadata supplied by the sample provider rather than from assay-based typing. Sample metadata almost always included a de-identified subject ID, COVID-19 status, age in years and sex. Samples came from the ongoing ImmuneRACE study (first 160 participants) plus 1,254 subjects from 6 global collaborators. The prospective study material was composed of cDNA or gDNA derived from T cells, B-cell-depleted T cells, or PBMCs. The repertoires were released in a freely available public database meant as a resource for research on the immune response to SARS-CoV-2. The dataset comprised deeply sampled blood TCRbeta repertoires from subjects exposed to, actively infected with, or recovered from COVID-19.

CDR1 and CDR2, looked up from the germline V gene (reference sequence), are MNHEY and SMNVEV. V lost 4 bases and J lost 0 bases; the stretch between them is 13 bases long. The CDR3 sequence holds 16 residues, the cysteine and phenylalanine included. Only the CDR3 part of the read is kept: 48 bases, read in frame from the first base. A remark on this clone: Its antigen target is currently unknown. Per-base qualities were not stored, and no clone one base away is much larger.

The immunoSEQ Assay, a bias-controlled multiplex PCR, was used to amplify TCRbeta CDR3 regions from genomic DNA. The published analysis was carried out like this. The number of nucleated cells in each sample was estimated by amplification of reference gene primers within the assay. To quantify the absolute abundance of each unique TCRbeta CDR3 rearrangement, sequence reads were collapsed and filtered. For each sample, productive Simpson clonality was calculated as the square root of Simpson's diversity index over productive rearrangements. TCRdb's version of the immuneACCESS table is confined to in-frame rearrangements and falls short of the full clone set. An unresolved V gene accounts for under half of the shortfall where checked; the remainder is of unknown origin. From that table come the V and J calls and clone size; the DNA was used to work out D and trimming. Present in this sample are 120,000 or so clones, about 84% of which were seen just once. Together, the top ten hold 3% to 5% of the sample.

On the study overall, not on this receptor specifically: Clinical and demographic metadata were provided uncurated, with the amount varying by source and participant.

The collaborating institutions used their own protocols to collect whole blood in K2EDTA tubes. For TCRbeta analysis, collaborator samples were shipped as frozen whole blood, as isolated PBMCs, or as DNA extracted from either sample type. The V and J genes are TRBV27 and TRBJ1-5; the D gene is unclear. This clonotype was sampled from a man in his 60s with acute or convalescent COVID-19. The source material was peripheral blood. The DNA reads TGTGCCAGCAGTTCGGTCTACAGCCATAGCAATCAGCCCCAGCATTTT. Its amino acids are CASSSVYSHSNQPQHF.